Here is one T cell receptor (beta chain) with its context. The antigen is undetermined. Primers for the PCR totalled 60 Vbeta and 13 Jbeta. The table came from immunoSEQ multiplex PCR; TCRdb's copy has only in-frame clones and leaves some out. Here the sample spans about 83,000 clones, roughly 79% being singletons. This specimen belongs to a study of cytomegalovirus exposure and HLA in healthy donors. Whole-study results and caveats: There were some public TCRs occurring in many donors, but most TCR sequences were rare. The authors later found TCR association rates varying by HLA locus, with DRB1 most and HLA-C fewest. Presence/absence analysis assumed near-uniform sequencing depth across donors.

Sequences were obtained from PBMCs. The TCR originated in a woman in her 30s in good health and CMV-seronegative.

The CDR3 sequence is CASSNRGNEQFF. CDR3 DNA: TGTGCCAGCAGCAACAGGGGAAATGAGCAGTTCTTC. This chain links TRBV7-3 with TRBJ2-1; 7 nucleotides line up with TRBD1. The CDR3 is 12 residues long. With V trimmed by 5 bases and J by 7 bases, 2 bases remained unmatched. CDR1 and CDR2 (germline): SGHTA, FQGTGA.